This is a list of T cell receptor beta chains from one sample in a study of T cell responses to AZD1222 COVID-19 vaccine. Profiled with immunoSEQ multiplex PCR; TCRdb holds only in-frame clones, not every one. The sample lists 60,000 to 80,000 clones; around 80% were seen once. The sample was peripheral blood, taken 28 days after the second AZD1222 dose. These receptors all come from an adult who received the AZD1222 COVID-19 vaccine. Both conserved end residues are part of each CDR3. The D gene is left open where the match is weak. Size is stated for part of the rows, as once, few or many counts, or as a class when the clone is expanded.

>-|TRBV10-3|14|TRBJ1-5|-
CAISEVQGEQPQHF
TGTGCCATCAGTGAGGTGCAGGGAGAACAGCCCCAGCATTTT
>-|TRBV29-1|13|TRBJ2-1|-
CSVSRATQNEQFF
TGCAGCGTTTCTAGGGCAACACAAAATGAGCAGTTCTTC
>-|TRBV19|14|TRBJ2-7|-
CASTASWGSYEQYF
TGTGCCAGTACCGCCTCTTGGGGGTCCTACGAGCAGTACTTC
>-|TRBV5-5|15|TRBJ2-7|-
CASSLEAVLSGEQYF
TGTGCCAGCAGCTTGGAGGCAGTTTTAAGTGGCGAGCAGTACTTC
>TRBD1|TRBV24-1|16|TRBJ1-2|-
CATSDPGQGAIGGYTF
TGTGCCACCAGTGACCCGGGACAGGGTGCGATTGGTGGCTACACCTTC
>-|TRBV27|14|TRBJ2-7|-
CASSPRSKALEQYF
TGTGCCAGCAGTCCCAGGAGCAAGGCTCTCGAGCAGTACTTC
>-|TRBV18|19|TRBJ2-6|once
CASSPPGQAHASGANVLTF
TGTGCCAGCTCACCACCGGGGCAGGCACACGCGTCTGGGGCCAACGTCCTGACTTTC
>TRBD1|TRBV19|15|TRBJ2-2|-
CASSPRGTGSGELFF
TGTGCCAGTAGCCCAAGGGGGACAGGGTCCGGGGAGCTGTTTTTT
>-|TRBV28|14|TRBJ2-7|-
CASSLFGGPYEQYF
TGTGCCAGCAGTTTATTTGGCGGACCCTACGAGCAGTACTTC
>-|TRBV28|17|TRBJ2-4|-
CASSLRQGGIAKNIQYF
TGTGCCAGCAGTTTACGGCAGGGCGGAATAGCCAAAAACATTCAGTACTTC
>TRBD2|TRBV11-3|18|TRBJ2-3|-
CASSLEIVGRAGTDTQYF
TGTGCCAGCAGCTTAGAGATAGTCGGGAGGGCCGGCACAGATACGCAGTATTTT
>-|TRBV28|15|TRBJ1-5|-
CASSFPGASNQPQHF
TGTGCCAGCAGTTTCCCAGGGGCGAGCAATCAGCCCCAGCATTTT
>-|TRBV7-9|12|TRBJ1-4|-
CASSLEGEKLFF
TGTGCCAGCAGCTTGGAGGGTGAAAAACTGTTTTTT
>-|TRBV6-5|12|TRBJ2-7|once
CASSSTALEQYF
TGTGCCAGCAGTTCGACTGCACTGGAGCAGTACTTC
>-|TRBV6-5|13|TRBJ2-2|-
CASREGISGELFF
TGTGCCAGCAGAGAGGGGATCAGCGGGGAGCTGTTTTTT
>-|TRBV9|15|TRBJ2-6|few
CASSGQVTGANVLTF
TGTGCCAGCAGCGGACAGGTTACCGGGGCCAACGTCCTGACTTTC
>TRBD2|TRBV28|15|TRBJ2-7|once
CASSLASGGAHEQYF
TGTGCCAGCAGTTTAGCGTCGGGAGGTGCCCACGAGCAGTACTTC
>-|TRBV11-2|16|TRBJ2-3|-
CASSLGYTASTDTQYF
TGTGCCAGCAGCTTAGGCTATACAGCCAGCACAGATACGCAGTATTTT
>TRBD2|TRBV19|13|TRBJ2-1|-
CASSSGTPTEQFF
TGTGCCAGTTCAAGCGGGACTCCCACTGAGCAGTTCTTC
>TRBD1|TRBV6-2/TRBV6-3|16|TRBJ2-5|-
CASSPLGDRVVKTQYF
TGTGCCAGCAGCCCCCTAGGGGACAGGGTGGTAAAGACCCAGTACTTC
>TRBD2|TRBV15|16|TRBJ2-1|-
CATSRAGLAGEGEQFF
TGTGCCACCAGCAGAGCGGGACTAGCGGGAGAGGGTGAGCAGTTCTTC
>TRBD2|TRBV6-2/TRBV6-3|17|TRBJ2-2|-
CASSYRGAGGGTGELFF
TGTGCCAGCAGTTACCGTGGAGCGGGAGGAGGAACCGGGGAGCTGTTTTTT
>TRBD2|TRBV9|15|TRBJ2-3|-
CASSVQGLAPDTQYF
TGTGCCAGCAGCGTCCAGGGACTAGCCCCAGATACGCAGTATTTT
>-|TRBV9|12|TRBJ1-3|-
CASSLSANTIYF
TGTGCCAGCAGCTTATCCGCAAACACCATATATTTT
>-|TRBV7-3|15|TRBJ2-1|few
CASSRGGSGNNEQFF
TGTGCCAGCAGCAGAGGGGGTAGCGGAAACAATGAGCAGTTCTTC
>TRBD1|TRBV5-8|13|TRBJ2-1|-
CASSSGQGDEQFF
TGTGCCAGCAGCAGCGGACAGGGGGATGAGCAGTTCTTC
>TRBD1|TRBV14|17|TRBJ2-3|-
CASSPHTTGTLTDTQYF
TGTGCCAGCAGCCCCCACACGACAGGGACGTTGACAGATACGCAGTATTTT
>-|TRBV11-2|14|TRBJ1-1|-
CASSLGGRNTEAFF
TGTGCCAGCAGCTTAGGGGGTAGAAACACTGAAGCTTTCTTT
>-|TRBV6-5|14|TRBJ2-1|once
CASSPNGLGGEQFF
TGTGCCAGCAGTCCAAACGGTCTAGGAGGTGAGCAGTTCTTC
>-|TRBV7-6|14|TRBJ2-6|-
CASSLASGANVLTF
TGTGCCAGCAGCTTAGCGTCAGGGGCCAACGTCCTGACTTTC
>TRBD1|TRBV3-1/TRBV3-2|15|TRBJ1-1|once
CASSQVGQGIPEAFF
TGTGCCAGCAGCCAAGTGGGACAGGGGATCCCTGAAGCTTTCTTT
>-|TRBV27|15|TRBJ2-7|-
CASSSDSRTLYEQYF
TGTGCCAGCAGTTCCGATTCCCGGACCCTGTACGAGCAGTACTTC
>-|TRBV7-3|14|TRBJ2-3|-
CASSLNLVQDTQYF
TGTGCCAGCAGCTTAAATTTGGTCCAAGATACGCAGTATTTT
>-|TRBV3-1/TRBV3-2|15|TRBJ1-1|-
CASSQKGVQNTEAFF
TGTGCCAGCAGCCAAAAGGGGGTCCAGAACACTGAAGCTTTCTTT
>TRBD1|TRBV5-1|15|TRBJ1-5|-
CASSSGQGHNQPQHF
TGCGCCAGCAGTTCCGGACAGGGGCACAATCAGCCCCAGCATTTT
>-|TRBV19|14|TRBJ2-7|-
CASSIAPIPYEQYF
TGTGCCAGTAGTATTGCCCCGATCCCCTACGAGCAGTACTTC
>-|TRBV2|16|TRBJ2-4|-
CASSDPGEGAKNIQYF
TGTGCCAGCAGTGACCCCGGTGAGGGAGCCAAAAACATTCAGTACTTC
>-|TRBV28|12|TRBJ1-6|few
CASSPPRGALHF
TGTGCCAGCAGTCCCCCCCGGGGAGCCCTCCACTTT
>TRBD2|TRBV19|16|TRBJ2-1|-
CASREASGSWNNEQFF
TGTGCCAGTCGCGAGGCTAGCGGGAGTTGGAACAATGAGCAGTTCTTC
>-|TRBV7-9|13|TRBJ1-5|-
CASSQGSNQPQHF
TGTGCCAGCAGTCAGGGGTCCAATCAGCCCCAGCATTTT
>TRBD1|TRBV6-5|13|TRBJ1-2|-
CAIWTGADYGYTF
TGTGCCATCTGGACAGGAGCCGACTATGGCTACACCTTC
>-|TRBV7-3|14|TRBJ2-3|-
CASSLRVISDTQYF
TGTGCCAGCAGCTTAAGGGTTATCTCCGATACGCAGTATTTT
>-|TRBV10-3|15|TRBJ2-5|-
CAISESMAIQETQYF
TGTGCCATCAGTGAGTCGATGGCTATACAAGAGACCCAGTACTTC
>-|TRBV5-1|11|TRBJ2-5|-
CASSAQETQYF
TGCGCCAGCAGCGCCCAAGAGACCCAGTACTTC
>-|TRBV4-1|18|TRBJ2-5|-
CASSQDPKRAESQETQYF
TGCGCCAGCAGCCAAGATCCAAAACGAGCGGAGTCCCAAGAGACCCAGTACTTC